This T cell receptor beta chain was identified during a study of blood T cell repertoires in COVID-19. V shed 2 bases, J shed 5 bases, and the junction held 9 bases outside the gene matches. Looked up from germline, CDR1 is LNHDA and CDR2 is SQIVND (reference sequence). CDR3 length: 16 residues. Individuals aged about 18 to 89 years were recruited from 24 US areas. Clinical histories supplied by participants themselves formed the basis of cohort assignment. Only in-frame clones appear in the TCRdb table, and some are missing; sequencing was by immunoSEQ multiplex PCR. The table has hundreds of thousands of clones, over 75% seen once.

The chain has TRBV19 and TRBJ1-5; the match to TRBD1 covers 7 bases. The TCR sequence derives from a young man who had recovered from COVID-19. Material: PBMCs or T cells enriched from blood (not recorded which). The CDR3 protein is CASSISQGEEDQPQHF. The CDR3 DNA is TGTGCCAGTAGTATATCTCAGGGGGAGGAGGATCAGCCCCAGCATTTT.